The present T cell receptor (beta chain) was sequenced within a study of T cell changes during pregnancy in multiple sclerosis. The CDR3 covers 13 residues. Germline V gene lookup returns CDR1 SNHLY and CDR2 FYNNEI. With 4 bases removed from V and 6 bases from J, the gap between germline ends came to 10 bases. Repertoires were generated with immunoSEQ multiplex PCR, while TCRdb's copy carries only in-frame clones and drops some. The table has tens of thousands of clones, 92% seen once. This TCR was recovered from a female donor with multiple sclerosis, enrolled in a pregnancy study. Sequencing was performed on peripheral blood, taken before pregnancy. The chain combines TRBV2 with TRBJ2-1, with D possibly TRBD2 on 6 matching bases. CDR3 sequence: CASSGFSGNEQFF. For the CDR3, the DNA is TGTGCCAGCAGTGGGTTTAGCGGCAATGAGCAGTTCTTC.